The 4 T cell receptor beta chains listed next were all sequenced from one sample in a study of blood T cells in healthy people across ages (dated by TCRdb to between 2014 and 2016). The library was prepared using 5' RACE. Sequencing used an Illumina HiSeq 2500. A second PCR of roughly 6 to 11 cycles was performed with a sample-barcoded 5' primer and a J-beta primer mix. The public reads were reanalyzed by TCRdb: fastp trimming at Q25, MiXCR alignment, in-frame beta chains only. CDR3 protein duplicates are merged, each entry listing the most common genes and DNA. The table for this sample lists under 800,000 distinct CDR3 sequences; approximately 43% of them were counted only once. The biggest ten clones account for more than 20% of the sample. The material sequenced was blood. These receptors all come from a woman aged 60-75 years in good health.

V gene TRBV10-3 combines with J gene TRBJ1-2; D may be TRBD1 (5 bases). Germline loops: CDR1 ENHRY, CDR2 SYGVKD. V was trimmed by 10 bases and J by 5 bases, leaving 17 bases between them. The CDR3 covers 13 residues. The CDR3: CATGTAEGYGYTF. CDR3 coding DNA: TGTGCCACAGGGACCGCCGAGGGGTATGGCTACACCTTC.

This chain joins TRBV12-3 or TRBV12-4 and TRBJ1-4, with D tentatively TRBD1 (6 bases). This CDR3 contains 14 residues. V was shortened by 6 bases and J by 4 bases, with 12 bases between the two germline ends. As DNA, the CDR3 is TGTGCCAGCAGCTGGACAGCGAGTAATGAAAAACTGTTTTTT. This codes for CASSWTASNEKLFF.

This clonotype was picked up many times. A much larger clone differs by one base, so this may be a read error. The rearrangement uses TRBV7-2 and TRBJ2-5; possible D gene TRBD1, 7 bases. The CDR3 totals 18 residues. Germline assignment: CDR1 SGHTA and CDR2 FQGNSA. Trimming left V 1 base short and J 11 bases short, with 29 bases between. The CDR3 protein is CASSLVGGGTGSHNEQYF. The DNA of the CDR3 is TGTGCCAGCAGCTTAGTAGGGGGCGGGACTGGCTCTCACAATGAGCAGTACTTC. Together with reference TRBV7-2 and TRBJ2-5, the CDR3 gives the full variable domain: GAGVSQSPSNKVTEKGKDVELRCDPISGHTALYWYRQSLGQGLEFLIYFQGNSAPDKSGLPSDRFSAERTGGSVSTLTIQRTQQEDSAVYLCASSLVGGGTGSHNEQYFGPGTRLLVL.

The chain is built from TRBV20-1 and TRBJ2-1, with 10 bases identical to TRBD1. V trimming: 0 bases; J trimming: 9 bases; junction bases outside the gene matches: 8. Germline V CDR1 and CDR2: DFQATT, SNEGSKA (reference sequence). The CDR3 runs to 15 residues. The CDR3 loop is CSARDQGQGKAEQFF. CDR3 DNA sequence: TGCAGTGCTAGAGATCAGGGACAGGGGAAGGCTGAGCAGTTCTTC.